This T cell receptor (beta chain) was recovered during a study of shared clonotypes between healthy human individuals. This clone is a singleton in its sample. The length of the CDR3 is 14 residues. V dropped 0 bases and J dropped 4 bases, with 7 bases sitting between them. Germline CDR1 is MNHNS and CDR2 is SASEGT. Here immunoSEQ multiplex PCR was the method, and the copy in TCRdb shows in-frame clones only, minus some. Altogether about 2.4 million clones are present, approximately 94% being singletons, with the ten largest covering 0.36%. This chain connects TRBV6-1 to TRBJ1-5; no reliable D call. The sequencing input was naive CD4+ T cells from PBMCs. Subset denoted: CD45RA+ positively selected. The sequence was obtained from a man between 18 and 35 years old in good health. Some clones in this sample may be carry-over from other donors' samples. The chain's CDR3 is CASSEAAVNQPQHF. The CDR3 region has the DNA TGTGCCAGCAGTGAAGCGGCCGTGAATCAGCCCCAGCATTTT.